Each of the 28 T cell receptor beta chains below was sequenced from the same sample in a study of blood T cells in healthy people across ages (dated by TCRdb to between 2015 and 2016). Libraries were built with 5' RACE. Sequencing relied on an Illumina HiSeq 2500. A second about 6 to 11 cycle PCR used a sample-barcoded 5' primer and a J-beta primer mix. The public reads were run again by TCRdb, first through fastp at Q25 and then through MiXCR, and only productive beta chains were kept. Each entry merges the rows of one CDR3 protein and shows their most common DNA and genes. The table for this sample lists roughly 1,800,000 distinct CDR3 sequences; roughly 49% of them were counted only once. The ten largest clones represent over 2% of the sample. The sequenced sample consisted of blood. The receptors originated from a middle-aged woman in good health.

V gene TRBV7-2 combines with J gene TRBJ2-3; D is undetermined. CDR3 length: 14 residues. Germline V CDR1 and CDR2: SGHTA, FQGNSA. V was cut by 4 bases and J by 6 bases, with 14 bases left in between. The CDR3 here is CASSWGSDGDTQYF. The CDR3 DNA is TGTGCCAGCAGCTGGGGATCCGACGGGGATACGCAGTATTTT.

This clonotype came up a few times. V is TRBV9 and J is TRBJ2-7; TRBD2 matches 11 bases. Germline CDR1 and CDR2: SGDLS and YYNGEE. The CDR3 spans 14 residues. The trim removed 3 bases at V and 6 bases at J, leaving 5 bases unmatched. The CDR3 nucleotides are TGTGCCAGCAGCGCTAGCGGGGGGCTGCGCGAGCAGTACTTC. It translates to CASSASGGLREQYF.

The rearrangement links TRBV28 to TRBJ2-7, with 9 bases matching TRBD1. The DNA end lines up better with TRBJ2-5; the J call may be wrong. The V gene's germline CDR1 is MDHEN and CDR2 SYDVKM. This CDR3 spans 15 amino acids. CDR3 in amino acids: CASSLSGTGRQTQYF. CDR3 bases: TGTGCCAGCAGTTTGTCCGGGACAGGGAGACAGACCCAGTACTTC.

V usage is TRBV7-2 and J usage is TRBJ2-7, with D uncertain. Germline V lookup: CDR1 SGHTA, CDR2 FQGNSA. This CDR3 has 15 residues. The V end was cut by 0 bases, the J end by 7 bases, with 16 bases between. The CDR3 DNA sequence: TGTGCCAGCAGCTTAGCTCCCCTGGCCGACAATGAGCAGTACTTC. Translating gives CASSLAPLADNEQYF.

The table lists this clonotype with a count of one. One junction end disagrees with the germline gene, perhaps due to a read error. The DNA of the CDR3 is TGTGCCAACAGCTCCCACCCTTGGTTCGAGCAGTACTTC. This encodes CANSSHPWFEQYF. The rearrangement uses TRBV7-2 and TRBJ2-7; no clear D. This CDR3 has 13 amino acids. CDR1 and CDR2 from the germline V gene are SGHTA and FQGNSA.

The J gene is TRBJ2-7, the V gene TRBV5-1; 10 positions agree with TRBD1. Gene TRBJ2-5 matches the end of the DNA better, so the J call may be wrong. The CDR3 totals 15 residues. Germline V gene sequence: CDR1 SGHRS, CDR2 YFSETQ. CDR3 nucleotides: TGCGCCAGCAGCGAACGACAGGGGGCCCGGGGGACCCAGTACTTC. Residues: CASSERQGARGTQYF.

The CDR3 DNA reads TGTGCCAGCAGCCAAGGATTGGGGTCCTACGAGCAGTACTTC. It is translated as CASSQGLGSYEQYF. The V gene is TRBV4-2, the J gene TRBJ2-7, with D uncertain. V lost 1 base, J lost 1 base, and 8 bases lay in between. The germline V gene encodes CDR1 LGHNA and CDR2 YNFKEQ. The CDR3 length is 14 residues.

V gene TRBV2 combines with J gene TRBJ2-7; D remains ambiguous. Germline loops: CDR1 SNHLY, CDR2 FYNNEI. The CDR3 runs 15 residues. V was shortened by 3 bases and J by 7 bases, with 19 bases between the two germline ends. The CDR3 region is CASSDGDLSYNEQYF. The CDR3 region has the DNA TGTGCCAGCAGTGACGGAGACCTCTCCTACAATGAGCAGTACTTC. Complete variable domain (other parts from reference TRBV2 and TRBJ2-7): EPEVTQTPSHQVTQMGQEVILRCVPISNHLYFYWYRQILGQKVEFLVSFYNNEISEKSEIFDDQFSVERPDGSNFTLKIRSTKLEDSAMYFCASSDGDLSYNEQYFGPGTRLTVT.

This chain uses TRBV20-1 with TRBJ2-3; tentative D call: TRBD1 (6 bases). Trimming stripped 6 bases from V and 0 bases from J, with 22 bases between. The CDR3 is 17 residues long. Germline CDR1 reads DFQATT; CDR2 reads SNEGSKA (reference sequence). The CDR3 sequence: CSAKKTGPIPSTDTQYF. The CDR3 DNA is TGCAGTGCAAAAAAGACAGGACCGATTCCTAGCACAGATACGCAGTATTTT.

DNA for the CDR3: TGTGCCAGCAGTTTTTCAGGGGAGTCTGAAGCTTTCTTT. Protein: CASSFSGESEAFF. This sequence joins TRBV2 and TRBJ1-1, with TRBD1 as a possible D gene (6 bases). Germline loops: CDR1 SNHLY, CDR2 FYNNEI. The CDR3 length is 13 residues. V lost 5 bases, J lost 6 bases, and 13 bases lay in between.

This chain uses TRBV7-2 with TRBJ2-1; D is undetermined. This CDR3 spans 13 amino acids. Germline CDR1 and CDR2: SGHTA and FQGNSA. V was cut by 5 bases and J by 9 bases, with 14 bases left in between. The CDR3 reads CASSVTPAVEQFF. Written as DNA, the CDR3 is TGTGCCAGCAGCGTGACTCCCGCCGTTGAGCAGTTCTTC.

As concerns this clonotype: Sequence at one end of the junction differs from germline and may be a read error. The chain employs TRBV20-1 and TRBJ2-1; the D is unclear. This CDR3 has 14 residues. Germline lookup yields CDR1 DFQATT and CDR2 SNEGSKA (reference sequence). Here the CDR3 reads CSAPPRSSYNGQFF. CDR3 bases: TGCAGTGCTCCACCCCGGAGCTCCTACAATGGGCAGTTCTTC.

Comments on this clonotype: At one end the junction does not follow the germline gene, possibly because of a read error. V gene TRBV7-7 combines with J gene TRBJ2-1; TRBD1 might be the D (6 bases). Germline V lookup: CDR1 SSHAT, CDR2 FNYEAQ (reference sequence). This CDR3 is 13 amino acids long. CDR3 sequence: CASSVGQNNEQFF. DNA of the CDR3: TGTGCTAGCAGCGTAGGACAGAACAATGAGCAGTTCTTC.

The rearrangement uses TRBV20-1 and TRBJ2-3; D is perhaps TRBD2 (6 bases). CDR3 length: 20 residues. Trimming shortened V by 0 bases and J by 2 bases, and 27 bases separated the two germline ends. Germline V gene data show CDR1 as DFQATT and CDR2 as SNEGSKA (reference sequence). The CDR3 is CSARDGEAGRTSADTDTQYF. The CDR3 DNA follows: TGCAGTGCTAGAGATGGAGAGGCGGGGAGGACGAGCGCCGACACAGATACGCAGTATTTT.

The V gene is TRBV11-2, the J gene TRBJ2-5; 8 positions match TRBD1. The J call is doubtful: the DNA matches TRBJ2-4 better. CDR1 SGHAT and CDR2 FQNNGV come from the germline V gene. This CDR3 is 13 amino acids long. The CDR3 reads CASSWTGKNIQYF. The CDR3 region has the DNA TGTGCCAGCTCGTGGACAGGGAAAAACATTCAGTACTTC.

This clonotype came up many times. In nucleotides, the CDR3 is TGTGCCAGCAGTGAACTAGCGGGGTCCTACAATGAGCAGTTCTTC. This codes for CASSELAGSYNEQFF. This chain links TRBV6-1 with TRBJ2-1; TRBD2 agrees at 9 bases. V lost 2 bases, J lost 1 base, and 0 bases stayed unmatched. Germline V gene sequence: CDR1 MNHNS, CDR2 SASEGT. This CDR3 spans 15 amino acids.

V gene TRBV18 combines with J gene TRBJ1-5; D not certain. Germline loops: CDR1 KGHSH, CDR2 LQKENI. The CDR3 length is 13 residues. Trimming removed 3 bases from V and 8 bases from J, with 11 bases in between. The CDR3 coding sequence is TGTGCCAGCTCACCCTCCGACTGGGAGCCCCAGCATTTT. It encodes CASSPSDWEPQHF.

This clonotype was seen a few times. This chain links TRBV20-1 with TRBJ2-5; no definite D call. The V and J ends lost 3 bases and 7 bases respectively, with 9 bases between them. Germline V gene data show CDR1 as DFQATT and CDR2 as SNEGSKA (reference sequence). The length of the CDR3 is 11 residues. The CDR3 loop reads CSARDVGTQYF. CDR3 DNA sequence: TGCAGTGCTAGGGACGTAGGGACCCAGTACTTC.

The rearrangement joins TRBV28 to TRBJ1-2; 7 bases are a match to TRBD1. The CDR3 has 12 residues. J was trimmed by 8 bases and V by 6 bases; bases with no gene match: 6. Germline loops: CDR1 MDHEN, CDR2 SYDVKM. The CDR3 region is CASRLPGGGYTF. The CDR3 DNA follows: TGTGCCAGCAGACTTCCAGGGGGAGGCTACACCTTC.

The CDR3 DNA sequence: TGTGCCAGCAGTCAGCGGGGGGGCACAGGCAATGAGCAGTTCTTC. Its translation: CASSQRGGTGNEQFF. The J gene is TRBJ2-1, the V gene TRBV6-6; 10 nucleotides align to TRBD2. Unmatched junction bases numbered 7, after V lost 5 bases and J lost 6 bases. The CDR3 spans 15 residues. Per germline, CDR1 MNHNY and CDR2 SVGAGI (reference sequence).

This clonotype has only a few counts. The chain is built from TRBV4-2 and TRBJ2-1; D might be TRBD1 or TRBD2, each matching 5 bases. Trimming took 0 bases from V and 0 from J, leaving 9 bases between them. CDR1 LGHNA and CDR2 YNFKEQ come from the germline V gene. The CDR3 extends over 16 amino acids. The CDR3 coding sequence is TGTGCCAGCAGCCAAGACAGGGCGGGCTCCTACAATGAGCAGTTCTTC. Its translation is CASSQDRAGSYNEQFF.

The V call is TRBV4-1, the J call TRBJ2-5, with D maybe TRBD2 (6 bases). This CDR3 spans 16 amino acids. The V gene lost 6 bases and the J gene lost 6 bases, with 23 bases spanning the gap. The germline V gene encodes CDR1 MGHRA and CDR2 YSYEKL. This CDR3 reads CASSTRDSPNWKTQYF. CDR3 sequence (DNA): TGCGCCAGCAGTACGCGGGACTCCCCAAACTGGAAGACCCAGTACTTC.

This clonotype was seen a few times. The J gene is TRBJ2-3, the V gene TRBV7-2; TRBD2 aligns across 11 bases. The V gene's germline CDR1 is SGHTA and CDR2 FQGNSA. The CDR3 loop spans 17 amino acids. With V trimmed by 4 bases and J by 2 bases, 8 bases remained unmatched. CDR3 in amino acids: CASSSSATSGNTDTQYF. Written as DNA, the CDR3 is TGTGCCAGCAGCTCTAGCGCGACTAGCGGGAACACAGATACGCAGTATTTT.

The gene calls are TRBV3-1 and TRBJ2-5; possible D gene TRBD1, 5 bases. The CDR3 runs to 12 residues. Trimming removed 1 base at V and 10 bases at J, with 10 bases between. Germline V gives CDR1 LGHDT, CDR2 YNNKEL (reference sequence). CDR3 coding DNA: TGTGCCAGCAGCCAAGGGACACCGAACCAGTACTTC. Protein product: CASSQGTPNQYF.

CDR3 DNA sequence: TGTGCCATCAGTGAGTCGGTGAGGCAGGGGAACACTGAAGCTTTCTTT. Protein sequence: CAISESVRQGNTEAFF. V gene TRBV10-3 combines with J gene TRBJ1-1; the D gene is possibly TRBD1 (5 bases). The CDR3 contains 16 residues. The V and J ends lost 0 bases and 1 base respectively, with 12 bases between them. Per the germline V gene, CDR1 is ENHRY and CDR2 is SYGVKD.

This clonotype was detected only a few times. The chain links TRBV2 to TRBJ2-3; maybe TRBD1 (5 bases). The germline V gene has CDR1 SNHLY and CDR2 FYNNEI. V dropped 4 bases and J dropped 2 bases, with 13 bases sitting between them. The CDR3 runs 15 residues. The CDR3 DNA reads TGTGCCAGCAGTGGAGACAGTGTTTACACAGATACGCAGTATTTT. It specifies CASSGDSVYTDTQYF.

In regard to this clonotype: A much bigger clone sits one base away, suggesting this may be a read error. This chain links TRBV29-1 with TRBJ2-5; D is unclear. The CDR3 consists of 12 residues. Between the trimmed V and J ends, which lost 7 bases and 1 base, there was a span of 10 bases. CDR1 and CDR2 (germline): SQVTM, ANQGSEA. The chain's CDR3 is CSAGWAQETQYF. In DNA form, the CDR3 reads TGCAGCGCCGGATGGGCCCAAGAGACCCAGTACTTC.

There are a few counts of this clonotype. CDR3 region: CASIRGDETQYF. The CDR3 DNA reads TGTGCCAGCATCCGGGGGGATGAGACCCAGTACTTC. The V call is TRBV2, the J call TRBJ2-5; 7 bases are shared with TRBD2. Trimming removed 7 bases from V and 5 bases from J; junction bases left unmatched: 4. The CDR3 contains 12 residues. Per the germline V gene, CDR1 is SNHLY and CDR2 is FYNNEI.